This TCR beta chain was identified in a study of blood T cells in healthy people across ages. Study results and caveats: The diversity estimates, figures obtained from one million T cells, were considered underestimates.

Isolated PBMCs totaled at least 6.5 million in each sample. CDR3 length: 15 amino acids. J was trimmed by 5 bases and V by 5 bases; bases with no gene match: 10. The V gene's germline CDR1 is PRHDT and CDR2 FYEKMQ (reference sequence). With regard to this clonotype: Its antigen remains unidentified.

A sample-barcoded 5' primer and a J-beta primer mix were used in a second PCR of roughly 7 to 12 cycles. A template-switch adaptor containing 12 random nucleotides labeled each cDNA molecule. Each CDR3 protein is one row after TCRdb ran MiXCR on the 5' RACE reads. The table has hundreds of thousands of distinct CDR3 sequences, around 45% seen once; the top ten hold around a third. Sequenced input: blood. This chain links TRBV13 with TRBJ2-7; 9 positions agree with TRBD2. This receptor was identified in a woman in her fifties or sixties in good health. CDR3 sequence: CASSTRLAEVHEQYF. The CDR3 nucleotides are TGTGCCAGCAGCACACGACTAGCGGAGGTCCACGAGCAGTACTTC.